The rows below give T cell receptor beta chains drawn from one sample of a study of shared clonotypes between healthy human individuals. Repertoires were generated with immunoSEQ multiplex PCR, while TCRdb's copy carries only in-frame clones and drops some. Of 2,100,000 or so clones in the sample, around 95% were seen once. The sample was naive CD4+ T cells sorted from blood. The receptor source for this set is a man younger than 35 in good health. Both conserved end residues are trimmed from each CDR3. Fields, in order: CDR3 protein, V gene, J gene.

ASSDPGLDYDEQF	TRBV4-2	TRBJ2-1
ASRRDTLATEAF	TRBV6-5	TRBJ1-1
AISELGTSTGELF	TRBV10-3	TRBJ2-2
ASSLTQTSSVGYDEQF	TRBV11-2	TRBJ2-1
ASRDNEGGYT	TRBV6-6	TRBJ1-2
ASSLVQRRKGHYEQY	TRBV7-2	TRBJ2-7
AWSGGGNYGYT	TRBV30	TRBJ1-2
AWSGQRTGSQLLGEKLF	TRBV30	TRBJ1-4
ASSVTESGNTIY	TRBV6-1	TRBJ1-3
ANSLWGMNTEAF	TRBV7-9	TRBJ1-1
ASSEVVGGWQY	TRBV10-2	TRBJ2-7
ASSQSGTELAKNIQY	TRBV4-1	TRBJ2-4
ASRPEEWSNQPQH	TRBV2	TRBJ1-5
AWAPTGYYEQY	TRBV30	TRBJ2-7
ASSSGRSFNEKLF	TRBV11-2	TRBJ1-4
ASRHSTDTQY	TRBV6-6	TRBJ2-3
ASSFTGGPGANVLT	TRBV27	TRBJ2-6
ASSQRETQY	TRBV7-2	TRBJ2-5
SVGTDSTRNEQY	TRBV29-1	TRBJ2-7
ASSPGGTSYTGELF	TRBV5-1	TRBJ2-2
ASSLGGTAGREETQY	TRBV5-1	TRBJ2-5
ASSLAGTASYNEQF	TRBV5-4	TRBJ2-1
ASSPDSNTEAF	TRBV5-1	TRBJ1-1
ASSLAIANTGELF	TRBV5-1	TRBJ2-2
ASSQIEGLSTDTQY	TRBV4-1	TRBJ2-3
ASSQMTGTEAF	TRBV14	TRBJ1-1
ASSPQSGQNTEAF	TRBV9	TRBJ1-1
ASSLSGLSGGKN	TRBV5-6	TRBJ2-5
ASSLRDRYEQY	TRBV28	TRBJ2-7
ASSYSGLSTGELF	TRBV6-5	TRBJ2-2
ASSATQGPYGYT	TRBV2	TRBJ1-2
ASSPVRGVSSGANVLT	TRBV18	TRBJ2-6
ASSAGDSSNYGYT	TRBV18	TRBJ1-2
ASSLVDSGSARGTQY	TRBV7-2	TRBJ2-3
ASRNSGSSYEQY	TRBV5-1	TRBJ2-7
ASSLAGQGADTQY	TRBV5-1	TRBJ2-3
ASSFDGGTYEQY	TRBV27	TRBJ2-7
ASSAEGGSYEQY	TRBV5-1	TRBJ2-7
ARYNEQF	TRBV21-1	TRBJ2-1
ASSQGLKGSRGYGYT	TRBV4-1	TRBJ1-2
ASNGQGAIYGYT	TRBV6-1	TRBJ1-2
ASSQVSTGELF	TRBV14	TRBJ2-2
AITSGGSGANVLT	TRBV10-3	TRBJ2-6
ASSEFGGQGGSKQY	TRBV25-1	TRBJ2-7
ASSLEGLGRREKLF	TRBV5-1	TRBJ1-4
ASSTTGGHSEAF	TRBV19	TRBJ1-1
ASSLQGAKTDTQY	TRBV14	TRBJ2-3
ASRPGLAASNEQF	TRBV2	TRBJ2-1
ASSQTGGYEQY	TRBV7-3	TRBJ2-7
ASRKGAGRHYEQY	TRBV6-5	TRBJ2-7
ASSVAGRSTEAF	TRBV27	TRBJ1-1
ASTPSAQGNEKLF	TRBV4-2	TRBJ1-4
ASSLSASYEQY	TRBV27	TRBJ2-7
ASTLNDRRGYT	TRBV7-2	TRBJ1-2
ASSLGGVVDETQY	TRBV5-1	TRBJ2-5
AISDPGLAGEEEQY	TRBV10-3	TRBJ2-7
ASSPDRRETQY	TRBV7-9	TRBJ2-5
ASSLQATNEKLF	TRBV5-1	TRBJ1-4